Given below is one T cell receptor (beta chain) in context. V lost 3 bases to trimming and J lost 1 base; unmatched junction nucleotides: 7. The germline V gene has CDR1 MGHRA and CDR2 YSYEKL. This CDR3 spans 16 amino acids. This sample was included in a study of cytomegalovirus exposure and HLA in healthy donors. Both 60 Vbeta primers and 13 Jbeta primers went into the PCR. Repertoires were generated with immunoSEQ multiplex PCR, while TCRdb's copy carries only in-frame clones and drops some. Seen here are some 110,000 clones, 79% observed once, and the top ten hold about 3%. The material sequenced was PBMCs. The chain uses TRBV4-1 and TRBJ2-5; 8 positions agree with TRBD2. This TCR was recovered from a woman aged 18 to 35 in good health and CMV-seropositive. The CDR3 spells CASSQLAGGSQETQYF. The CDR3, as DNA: TGCGCCAGCAGCCAGCTGGCGGGAGGATCCCAAGAGACCCAGTACTTC.